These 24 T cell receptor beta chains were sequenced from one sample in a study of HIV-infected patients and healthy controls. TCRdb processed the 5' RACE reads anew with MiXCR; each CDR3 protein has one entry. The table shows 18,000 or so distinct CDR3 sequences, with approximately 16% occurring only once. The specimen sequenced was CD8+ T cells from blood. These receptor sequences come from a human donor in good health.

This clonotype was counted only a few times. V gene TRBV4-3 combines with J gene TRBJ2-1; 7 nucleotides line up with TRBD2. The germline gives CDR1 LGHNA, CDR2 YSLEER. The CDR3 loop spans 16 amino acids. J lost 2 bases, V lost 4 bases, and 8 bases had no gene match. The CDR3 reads CASSPSSGQTYNEQFF. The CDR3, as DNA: TGCGCCAGCAGCCCAAGTAGCGGGCAGACCTACAATGAGCAGTTCTTC.

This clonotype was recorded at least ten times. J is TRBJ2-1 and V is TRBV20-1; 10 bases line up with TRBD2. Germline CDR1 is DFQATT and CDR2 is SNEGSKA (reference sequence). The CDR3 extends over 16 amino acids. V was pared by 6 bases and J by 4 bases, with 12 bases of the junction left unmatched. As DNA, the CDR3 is TGCAGTGCACCCCCCCCTAGCGGGAGATATTACAATGAGCAGTTCTTC. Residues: CSAPPPSGRYYNEQFF.

CDR3 sequence: CASSSSSGANVLTF. DNA for the CDR3: TGTGCCAGCAGCTCGAGCTCTGGGGCCAACGTCCTGACTTTC. The chain combines TRBV7-9 with TRBJ2-6; D unresolved. This CDR3 is built from 14 residues. CDR1 is SEHNR, CDR2 FQNEAQ, per germline (reference sequence). V was trimmed by 4 bases and J by 0 bases, leaving 4 bases between them.

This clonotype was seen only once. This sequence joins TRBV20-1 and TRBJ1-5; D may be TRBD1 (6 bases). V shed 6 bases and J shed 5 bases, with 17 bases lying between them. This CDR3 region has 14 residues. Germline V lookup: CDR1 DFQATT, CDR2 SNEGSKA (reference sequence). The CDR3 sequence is CSASGRGFYQPQHF. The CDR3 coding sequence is TGCAGTGCCAGTGGTAGGGGGTTCTATCAGCCCCAGCATTTT.

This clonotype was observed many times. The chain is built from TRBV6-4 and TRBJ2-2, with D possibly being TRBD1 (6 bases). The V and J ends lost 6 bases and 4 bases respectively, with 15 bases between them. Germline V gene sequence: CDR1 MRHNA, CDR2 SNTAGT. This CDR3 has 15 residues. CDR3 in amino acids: CASRDSGDGTGELFF. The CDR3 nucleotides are TGTGCCAGCAGAGATTCAGGGGACGGCACCGGGGAGCTGTTTTTT.

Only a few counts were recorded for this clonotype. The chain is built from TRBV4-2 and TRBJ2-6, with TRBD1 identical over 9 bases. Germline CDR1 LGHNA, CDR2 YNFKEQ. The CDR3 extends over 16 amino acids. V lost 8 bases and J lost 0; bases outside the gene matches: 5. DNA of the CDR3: TGTGCCAGCGGGGGACAGGGCGACTCTGGGGCCAACGTCCTGACTTTC. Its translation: CASGGQGDSGANVLTF.

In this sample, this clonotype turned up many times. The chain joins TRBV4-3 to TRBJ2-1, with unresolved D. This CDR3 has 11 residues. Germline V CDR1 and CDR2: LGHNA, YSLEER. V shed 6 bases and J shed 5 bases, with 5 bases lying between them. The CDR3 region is CASSENNEQFF. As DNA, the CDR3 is TGCGCCAGCAGTGAGAACAATGAGCAGTTCTTC.

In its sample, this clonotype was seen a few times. The CDR3 nucleotides are TGTGCCAGCAGCCTCGGGCCCGGACGATATACGCAGTATTTT. Encoded protein: CASSLGPGRYTQYF. The chain is built from TRBV7-9 and TRBJ2-3; no reliable D call. CDR1 SEHNR and CDR2 FQNEAQ come from the germline V gene (reference sequence). The V end was cut by 5 bases, the J end by 7 bases, with 16 bases between. This CDR3 is 14 amino acids long.

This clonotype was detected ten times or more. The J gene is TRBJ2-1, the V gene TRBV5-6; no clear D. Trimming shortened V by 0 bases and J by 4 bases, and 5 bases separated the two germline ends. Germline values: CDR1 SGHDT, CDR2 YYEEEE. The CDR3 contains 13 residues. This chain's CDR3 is CASSLVRYNEQFF. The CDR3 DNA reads TGTGCCAGCAGCTTGGTACGTTACAATGAGCAGTTCTTC.

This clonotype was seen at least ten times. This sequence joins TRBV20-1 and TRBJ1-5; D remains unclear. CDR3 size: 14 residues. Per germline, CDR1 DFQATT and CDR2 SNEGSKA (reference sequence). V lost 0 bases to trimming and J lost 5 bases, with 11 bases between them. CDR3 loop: CSARDLSEHQPQHF. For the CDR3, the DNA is TGCAGTGCTAGAGATCTGTCTGAGCATCAGCCCCAGCATTTT.

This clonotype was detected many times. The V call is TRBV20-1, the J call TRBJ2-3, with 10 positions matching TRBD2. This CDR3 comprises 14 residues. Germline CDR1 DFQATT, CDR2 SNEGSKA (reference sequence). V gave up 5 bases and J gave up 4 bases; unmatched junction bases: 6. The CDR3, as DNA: TGCAGTGCTCACAGCGGGGGGGCAGCAGATACGCAGTATTTT. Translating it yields CSAHSGGAADTQYF.

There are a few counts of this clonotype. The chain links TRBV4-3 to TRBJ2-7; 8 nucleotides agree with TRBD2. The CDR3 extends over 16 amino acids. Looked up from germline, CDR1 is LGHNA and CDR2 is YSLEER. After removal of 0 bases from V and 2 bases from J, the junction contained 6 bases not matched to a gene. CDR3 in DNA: TGCGCCAGCAGCCAAGATCCAGAGCGGGGGCCCTACGAGCAGTACTTC. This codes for CASSQDPERGPYEQYF.

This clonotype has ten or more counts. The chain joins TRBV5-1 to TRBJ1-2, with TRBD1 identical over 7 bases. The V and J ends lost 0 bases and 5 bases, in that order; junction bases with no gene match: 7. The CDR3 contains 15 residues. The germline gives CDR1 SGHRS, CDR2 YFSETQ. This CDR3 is CASSLVQGLWYGYTF. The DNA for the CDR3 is TGCGCCAGCAGCTTGGTACAGGGGCTGTGGTATGGCTACACCTTC.

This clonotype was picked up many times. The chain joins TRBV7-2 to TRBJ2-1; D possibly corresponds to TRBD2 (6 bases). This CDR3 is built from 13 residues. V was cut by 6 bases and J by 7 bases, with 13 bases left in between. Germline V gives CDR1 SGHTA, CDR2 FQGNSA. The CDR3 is CASSEAGSNEQFF. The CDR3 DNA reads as TGTGCCAGCAGTGAAGCGGGCTCAAATGAGCAGTTCTTC. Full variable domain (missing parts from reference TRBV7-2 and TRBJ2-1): GAGVSQSPSNKVTEKGKDVELRCDPISGHTALYWYRQSLGQGLEFLIYFQGNSAPDKSGLPSDRFSAERTGGSVSTLTIQRTQQEDSAVYLCASSEAGSNEQFFGPGTRLTVL.

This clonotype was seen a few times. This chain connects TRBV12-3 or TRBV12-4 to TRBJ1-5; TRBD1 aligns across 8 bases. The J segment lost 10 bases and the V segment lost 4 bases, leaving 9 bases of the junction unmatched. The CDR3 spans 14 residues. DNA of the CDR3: TGTGCCAGCAGTTGGACAGGGATTGATGGTCCCCAGCATTTT. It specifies CASSWTGIDGPQHF.

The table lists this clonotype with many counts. CDR3 amino acids: CASSSANSGNTIYF. The CDR3 region has the DNA TGTGCCAGCAGCTCCGCCAACAGTGGAAACACCATATATTTT. V and J are TRBV9 and TRBJ1-3; D is unclear. V dropped 4 bases and J dropped 3 bases, with 11 bases sitting between them. CDR3 length equals 14 residues. The germline V gene encodes CDR1 SGDLS and CDR2 YYNGEE.

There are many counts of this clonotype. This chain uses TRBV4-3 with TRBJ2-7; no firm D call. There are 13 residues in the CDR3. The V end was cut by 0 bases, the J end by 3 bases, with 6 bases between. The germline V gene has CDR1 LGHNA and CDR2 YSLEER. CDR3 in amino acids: CASSQDISYEQYF. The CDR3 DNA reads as TGCGCCAGCAGCCAAGATATCAGCTACGAGCAGTACTTC.

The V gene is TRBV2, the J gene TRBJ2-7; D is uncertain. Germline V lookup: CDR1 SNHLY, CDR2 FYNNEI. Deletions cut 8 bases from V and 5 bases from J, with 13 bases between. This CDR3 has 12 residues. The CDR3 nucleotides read TGTGCCAGCCTTGGAGCAGGCAACGAGCAGTACTTC. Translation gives CASLGAGNEQYF. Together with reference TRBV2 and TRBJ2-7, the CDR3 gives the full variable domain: EPEVTQTPSHQVTQMGQEVILRCVPISNHLYFYWYRQILGQKVEFLVSFYNNEISEKSEIFDDQFSVERPDGSNFTLKIRSTKLEDSAMYFCASLGAGNEQYFGPGTRLTVT.

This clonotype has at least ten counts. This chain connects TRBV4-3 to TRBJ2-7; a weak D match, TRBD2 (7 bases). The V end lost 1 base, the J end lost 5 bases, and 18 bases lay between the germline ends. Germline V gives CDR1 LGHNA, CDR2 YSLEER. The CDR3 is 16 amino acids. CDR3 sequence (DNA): TGCGCCAGCAGCCAAGTCAGGCGGGGGCCTGGGGACGAGCAGTACTTC. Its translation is CASSQVRRGPGDEQYF.

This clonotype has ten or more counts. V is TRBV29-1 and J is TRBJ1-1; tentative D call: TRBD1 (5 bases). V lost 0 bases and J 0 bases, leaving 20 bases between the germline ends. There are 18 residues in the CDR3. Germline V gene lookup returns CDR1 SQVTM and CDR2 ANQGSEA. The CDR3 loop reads CSVEDPGGGGIMNTEAFF. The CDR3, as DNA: TGCAGCGTTGAAGATCCGGGTGGCGGGGGAATTATGAACACTGAAGCTTTCTTT.

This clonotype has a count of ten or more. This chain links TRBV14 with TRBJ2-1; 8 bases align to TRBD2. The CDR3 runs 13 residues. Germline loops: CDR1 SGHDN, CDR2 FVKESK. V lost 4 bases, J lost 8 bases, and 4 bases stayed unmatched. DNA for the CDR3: TGTGCCAGCAGCCCCGCGGGAGGCGATGAGCAGTTCTTC. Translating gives CASSPAGGDEQFF.

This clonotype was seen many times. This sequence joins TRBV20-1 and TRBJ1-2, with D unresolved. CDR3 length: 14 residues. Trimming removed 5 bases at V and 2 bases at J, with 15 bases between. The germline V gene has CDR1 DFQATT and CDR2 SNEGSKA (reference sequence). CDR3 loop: CSAPPGTTNYGYTF. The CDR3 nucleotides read TGCAGTGCTCCCCCGGGCACAACCAACTATGGCTACACCTTC.

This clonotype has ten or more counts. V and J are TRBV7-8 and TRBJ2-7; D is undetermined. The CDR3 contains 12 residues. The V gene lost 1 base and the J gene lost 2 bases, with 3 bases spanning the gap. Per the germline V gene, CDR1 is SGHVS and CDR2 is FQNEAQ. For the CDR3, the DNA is TGTGCCAGCAGCTTAGAGGCCTACGAGCAGTACTTC. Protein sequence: CASSLEAYEQYF.

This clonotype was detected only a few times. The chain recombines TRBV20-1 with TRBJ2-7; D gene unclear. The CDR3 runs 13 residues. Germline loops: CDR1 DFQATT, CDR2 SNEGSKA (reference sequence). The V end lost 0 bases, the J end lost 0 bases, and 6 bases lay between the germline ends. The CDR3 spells CSAREGYSYEQYF. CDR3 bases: TGCAGTGCTAGAGAAGGTTACTCCTACGAGCAGTACTTC.